The rows below give T cell receptor beta chains drawn from one sample of a study of shared clonotypes between healthy human individuals. Here immunoSEQ multiplex PCR was the method, and the copy in TCRdb shows in-frame clones only, minus some. The table includes a few million clones, 95% detected once. The sample taken for sequencing was naive CD4+ T cells sorted from blood. The source of these receptors is a man aged 18-30 years in good health. CDR3s include the opening cysteine and the closing phenylalanine or tryptophan. D genes are given only for firm matches. Size is omitted from some rows. Given values are once, few, many or a class for expanded clones.

TRBJ2-7 | TRBD2 | TRBV2 | once | CASSREAYEQYF | TGTGCCAGCAGTCGGGAGGCCTACGAGCAGTACTTC
TRBJ2-7 | - | TRBV6-5 | - | CAISQDYEQYF | TGTGCCATCAGCCAGGATTACGAGCAGTACTTC
TRBJ2-1 | - | TRBV5-1 | - | CASRRLASESSYNEQFF | TGCGCCAGCAGAAGGTTGGCTAGCGAGAGCTCCTACAATGAGCAGTTCTTC
TRBJ2-7 | - | TRBV15 | - | CATALADIYEQYF | TGTGCCACCGCCTTAGCGGATATCTACGAGCAGTACTTC
TRBJ2-7 | - | TRBV4-1 | - | CASSQGKGRFVHEQYF | TGCGCCAGCAGCCAAGGAAAAGGGAGATTCGTCCACGAGCAGTACTTC
TRBJ2-4 | - | TRBV6-1 | - | CASSEGAYDKNIQYF | TGTGCCAGCAGTGAAGGGGCCTACGACAAAAACATTCAGTACTTC
TRBJ2-1 | TRBD2 | TRBV2 | - | CASSVERENNEQFF | TGTGCCAGCAGTGTTGAGCGGGAGAACAATGAGCAGTTCTTC
TRBJ2-1 | - | TRBV28 | - | CASSYSSGTPPSYNEQFF | TGTGCCAGCAGTTACTCCTCCGGGACCCCACCCTCCTACAATGAGCAGTTCTTC
TRBJ2-7 | TRBD1 | TRBV6-1 | - | CASGQGGGPYEQYF | TGTGCCAGCGGACAAGGGGGCGGCCCCTACGAGCAGTACTTC
TRBJ2-6 | - | TRBV28 | - | CASTSPGRLGANVLTF | TGTGCCAGCACCTCCCCGGGGAGGTTGGGGGCCAACGTCCTGACTTTC
TRBJ1-1 | - | TRBV5-1 | once | CASSRGIRATEAFF | TGCGCCAGCAGCCGTGGGATCCGGGCCACTGAAGCTTTCTTT
TRBJ2-1 | TRBD2 | TRBV6-5 | - | CASSRLAGVGEQFF | TGTGCCAGCAGTCGGCTAGCGGGAGTAGGTGAGCAGTTCTTC
TRBJ1-2 | - | TRBV4-1 | - | CASSQGRGEYGYTF | TGCGCCAGCAGCCAAGGAAGGGGGGAGTATGGCTACACCTTC
TRBJ1-1 | TRBD1 | TRBV5-4 | - | CASSSVGTGSEAFF | TGTGCCAGCAGCTCCGTCGGGACAGGGTCTGAAGCTTTCTTT
TRBJ1-5 | - | TRBV10-3 | - | CAISDGQKNNQPQHF | TGTGCCATCAGTGACGGGCAGAAGAATAATCAGCCCCAGCATTTT
TRBJ2-5 | - | TRBV4-1 | - | CASSQPGRTRETQYF | TGCGCCAGCAGCCAGCCCGGTCGAACTCGGGAGACCCAGTACTTC
TRBJ2-2 | - | TRBV28 | - | CASAKEVNTGELFF | TGTGCCAGCGCGAAGGAAGTGAACACCGGGGAGCTGTTTTTT
TRBJ2-7 | - | TRBV27 | - | CASSIHIAEPYEQYF | TGTGCCAGCAGTATCCATATAGCGGAACCCTACGAGCAGTACTTC
TRBJ2-3 | - | TRBV19 | - | CASSTDRYTQYF | TGTGCCAGTAGTACCGACAGGTATACGCAGTATTTT
TRBJ1-2 | - | TRBV18 | few | CASSTAGALREGYTF | TGTGCCAGCTCAACCGCAGGGGCCCTCCGAGAAGGCTACACCTTC
TRBJ1-1 | - | TRBV20-1 | - | CSARQTEAFF | TGCAGTGCTCGTCAAACTGAAGCTTTCTTT
TRBJ2-7 | - | TRBV5-6 | - | CASSLVYEQYF | TGTGCCAGCAGCTTGGTTTACGAGCAGTACTTC
TRBJ1-4 | - | TRBV6-6 | - | CASTPGNEKLFF | TGTGCCAGCACTCCCGGGAATGAAAAACTGTTTTTT
TRBJ2-3 | - | TRBV5-1 | - | CASSLVQGAPTDTQYF | TGCGCCAGCAGCTTGGTCCAGGGAGCGCCCACAGATACGCAGTATTTT
TRBJ2-1 | - | TRBV5-6 | - | CASSGLRGEQFF | TGTGCCAGCAGCGGACTGAGAGGAGAGCAGTTCTTC
TRBJ1-1 | TRBD1 | TRBV11-1 | - | CASSLEGTGTEAFF | TGTGCCAGCAGCTTAGAGGGGACAGGGACTGAAGCTTTCTTT
TRBJ2-2 | - | TRBV6-1 | once | CASSEGDGRKRTGELFF | TGTGCCAGCAGTGAAGGAGATGGGCGGAAGAGAACCGGGGAGCTGTTTTTT